Included here is one TCR beta chain sequence, with context. This entry is derived from a study of shared T cell receptors in the human thymus. Profiled with immunoSEQ multiplex PCR; TCRdb holds only in-frame clones, not every one. The table records about 660,000 clones, around nine tenths of them present only once. These same records also appear under a second study, on human thymus T cells. This second study says: It was healthy Finnish infants having corrective surgery for congenital heart defects who were the donors. The thymus tissue came from resections taken during corrective heart surgery. Gene usage for V and J segments appeared biased in thymic and blood repertoires. Overlap was high between thymic repertoires from unrelated individuals, as reported in related research.

Sequenced: thymocytes. The sequence was obtained from a boy in the first two years of life with a congenital heart defect.

The CDR3 protein is CASSDPPRSEAFF. The CDR3 nucleotides are TGTGCCAGCAGTGATCCCCCGAGAAGTGAAGCTTTCTTT. The V call is TRBV2, the J call TRBJ1-1; unclear D gene. The CDR3 extends over 13 amino acids. The V and J ends lost 3 bases and 7 bases respectively, with 12 bases between them. CDR1 and CDR2 from the germline V gene are SNHLY and FYNNEI.